This T cell receptor (beta chain) is from a study of identical twins. Study-level points and caveats: Beta out-of-frame sequences showed weaker excess twin sharing. There was an excess of low generation probability in the out-of-frame alpha sequences that twins shared. The models systematically underestimated how much out-of-frame TCR alpha was shared in monozygotic twins. One should note that invariant MAIT and iNKT cells could partly confound zero-insertion analyses.

TCRdb re-derived calls from the 5' RACE reads in MiXCR, one entry per CDR3 protein. The sample includes roughly 710,000 distinct CDR3 sequences, less than 7% of them seen just once. This clonotype was recorded a few times. The antigen remains undetermined. This clonotype originated in a man between 18 and 29 years old in good health. What was sequenced was naive T cells sorted from blood.

DNA of the CDR3: TGTGCCAGCAGCTTAGACGGGGCCCCCTACGAGCAGTACTTC. Translating it yields CASSLDGAPYEQYF. The V call is TRBV7-2, the J call TRBJ2-7; D tentatively reads TRBD1 or TRBD2 (5 bases each). This CDR3 has 14 amino acids. V was clipped by 1 base and J by 2 bases, with 9 bases between them. Germline lookup yields CDR1 SGHTA and CDR2 FQGNSA.